This TCR beta chain appears in the sequencing data of a study of OX40 agonist ivuxolimab in advanced cancers. V lost 4 bases, J lost 9 bases, and 6 bases stayed unmatched. The CDR3 length is 14 residues. The V gene's germline CDR1 is SGHNT and CDR2 YYREEE (reference sequence). Data came from immunoSEQ multiplex PCR; TCRdb stores just in-frame clones and leaves some out. The top ten hold around 6.9% of the sample, which has 65,000 to 95,000 clones, approximately 92% seen once. This clonotype originated in an adult with an advanced solid tumor such as melanoma, head and neck, liver or kidney cancer. The chain joins TRBV5-4 to TRBJ2-6; TRBD1 agrees at 8 bases. This specimen consisted of CD4+ or CD8+ T cells sorted from blood, obtained in a trial of the OX40 agonist ivuxolimab. As DNA, the CDR3 is TGTGCCAGCAGCCGGACAGGGCTGGTCAACGTCCTGACTTTC. Encoded protein: CASSRTGLVNVLTF.